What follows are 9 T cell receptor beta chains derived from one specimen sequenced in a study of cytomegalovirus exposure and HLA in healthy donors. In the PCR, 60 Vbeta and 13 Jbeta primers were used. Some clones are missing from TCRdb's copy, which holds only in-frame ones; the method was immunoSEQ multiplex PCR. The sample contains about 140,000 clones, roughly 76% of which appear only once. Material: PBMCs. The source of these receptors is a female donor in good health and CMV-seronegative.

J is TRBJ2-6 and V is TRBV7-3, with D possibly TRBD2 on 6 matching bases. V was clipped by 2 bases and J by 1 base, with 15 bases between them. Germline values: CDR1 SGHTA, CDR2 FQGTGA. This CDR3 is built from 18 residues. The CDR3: CASSLPSIGGSGANVLTF. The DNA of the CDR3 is TGTGCCAGCAGCTTACCCTCTATTGGGGGGTCTGGGGCCAACGTCCTGACTTTC. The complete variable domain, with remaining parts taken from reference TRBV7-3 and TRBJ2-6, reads GAGVSQTPSNKVTEKGKYVELRCDPISGHTALYWYRQSLGQGPEFLIYFQGTGAADDSGLPNDRFFAVRPEGSVSTLKIQRTERGDSAVYLCASSLPSIGGSGANVLTFGAGSRLTVL.

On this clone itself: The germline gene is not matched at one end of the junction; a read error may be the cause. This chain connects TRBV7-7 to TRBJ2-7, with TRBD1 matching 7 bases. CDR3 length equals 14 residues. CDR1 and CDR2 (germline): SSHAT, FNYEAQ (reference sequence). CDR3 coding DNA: TGTGCTAGCAGCCTCGGGACAGTCTACTACGAGCAGTACTTC. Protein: CASSLGTVYYEQYF.

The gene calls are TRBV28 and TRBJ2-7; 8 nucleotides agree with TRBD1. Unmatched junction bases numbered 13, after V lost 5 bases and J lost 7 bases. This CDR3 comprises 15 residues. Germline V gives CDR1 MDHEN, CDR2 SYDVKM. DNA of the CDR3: TGTGCCAGCAGTGTGGGACAGGTCTCTCCTAGTGAGCAGTACTTC. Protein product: CASSVGQVSPSEQYF.

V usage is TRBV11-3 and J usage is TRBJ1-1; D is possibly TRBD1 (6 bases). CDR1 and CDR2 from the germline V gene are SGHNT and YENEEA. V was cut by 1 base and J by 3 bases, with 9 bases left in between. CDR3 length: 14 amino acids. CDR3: CASSLGAGDTEAFF. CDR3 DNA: TGTGCCAGCAGCTTAGGGGCAGGGGACACTGAAGCTTTCTTT.

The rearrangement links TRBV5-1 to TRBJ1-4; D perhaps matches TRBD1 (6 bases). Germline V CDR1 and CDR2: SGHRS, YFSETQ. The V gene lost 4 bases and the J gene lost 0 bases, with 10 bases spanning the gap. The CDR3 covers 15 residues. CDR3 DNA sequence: TGCGCCAGCAGCCACGGACAGTCAACTAATGAAAAACTGTTTTTT. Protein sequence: CASSHGQSTNEKLFF.

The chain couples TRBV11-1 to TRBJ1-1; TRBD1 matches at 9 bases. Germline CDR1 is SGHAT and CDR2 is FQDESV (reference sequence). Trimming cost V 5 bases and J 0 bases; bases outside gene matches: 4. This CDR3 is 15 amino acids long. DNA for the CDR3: TGTGCCAGCAGCCCGAACAGGGGGCTGAACACTGAAGCTTTCTTT. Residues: CASSPNRGLNTEAFF.

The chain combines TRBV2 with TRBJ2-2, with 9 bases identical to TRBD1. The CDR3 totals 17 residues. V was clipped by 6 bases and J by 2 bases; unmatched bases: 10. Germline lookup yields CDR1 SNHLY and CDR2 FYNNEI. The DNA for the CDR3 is TGTGCCAGCAGGGACAGGGGTGCCGGGGCTAACACCGGGGAGCTGTTTTTT. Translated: CASRDRGAGANTGELFF.

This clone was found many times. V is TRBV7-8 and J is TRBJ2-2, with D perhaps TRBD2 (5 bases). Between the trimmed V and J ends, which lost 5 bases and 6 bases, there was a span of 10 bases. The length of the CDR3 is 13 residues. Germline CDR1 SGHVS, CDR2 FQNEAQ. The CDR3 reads CASSILESGELFF. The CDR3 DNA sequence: TGTGCCAGCAGCATACTAGAGTCCGGGGAGCTGTTTTTT.

The CDR3 nucleotides are TGTGCCAGCAGTTACTCTCTGGGGGCAGAAACTTACGAGCAGTACTTC. It translates to CASSYSLGAETYEQYF. The chain combines TRBV6-5 with TRBJ2-7, with a tentative D call TRBD1 (6 bases). Germline CDR1 is MNHEY and CDR2 is SVGAGI. There are 16 residues in the CDR3. The germline V and J ends were trimmed by 0 bases and 4 bases, with 16 bases remaining between them.